This TCR beta chain was observed in a study of T-cell reconstitution after alpha-beta-depleted transplantation in children. With 3 bases removed from V and 2 bases from J, the gap between germline ends came to 10 bases. This CDR3 is built from 13 residues. Germline V gene data show CDR1 as SQVTM and CDR2 as ANQGSEA. Unique molecular identifiers were incorporated into the prepared TCRbeta library. TCRdb passed the PCR reads through MiXCR, listing each CDR3 protein once. The table includes approximately 100,000 distinct CDR3 sequences, about 12% detected once. The gene calls are TRBV29-1 and TRBJ1-2; a weak D match, TRBD1 (5 bases). The source material was PBMCs from the stem cell graft donor, sampled from the stem cell graft. The clonotype comes from a human donor who donated a stem cell graft to a child with inherited bone marrow failure. CDR3 region: CSVDRGGNYGYTF. The CDR3 DNA reads as TGCAGCGTTGACCGGGGGGGGAACTATGGCTACACCTTC. Full variable domain (missing parts from reference TRBV29-1 and TRBJ1-2): SAVISQKPSRDICQRGTSLTIQCQVDSQVTMMFWYRQQPGQSLTLIATANQGSEATYESGFVIDKFPISRPNLTFSTLTVSNMSPEDSSIYLCSVDRGGNYGYTFGSGTRLTVV.